The source of this TCR beta chain is a study of blood T cell repertoires in COVID-19. Overall study: Samples representing acute and convalescent COVID-19 were sourced from the United States, Italy and Spain. The analysed material was cDNA or gDNA that came from T cells, B-cell-depleted T cells, or PBMCs.

Enrolment of Seattle patients took place during active infection, and they were followed longitudinally. As processed by the authors: Nucleated cell counts were estimated from reference gene primer amplification. Clones were read by immunoSEQ multiplex PCR, and TCRdb kept only the in-frame ones, dropping some. V, J and clone size were drawn from that table, and D and trimming were deduced from the DNA. The repertoire has 130,000 to 150,000 clones, approximately 85% of them found once; the top ten carry about 8%. Germline V gene sequence: CDR1 LGHNA, CDR2 YSLEER. The CDR3 is 15 residues long. Between the trimmed V and J ends, which lost 4 bases and 6 bases, there was a span of 18 bases.

The TCR comes from a woman in her fifties or sixties with COVID-19, enrolled during active disease. The chain uses TRBV4-3 and TRBJ1-2; a weak D match, TRBD1 (5 bases). The sample comprised peripheral blood. This CDR3 is CASSLFLDSRDGYTF. The CDR3 region has the DNA TGCGCCAGCAGCCTTTTCCTCGACAGTCGGGATGGCTACACCTTC.